This T cell receptor (beta chain) was recorded in a study of T cell responses to AZD1222 COVID-19 vaccine. Study results and limitations: Among AZD1222 vaccinees, only six or seven were seropositive at baseline.

TCRdb's copy holds only in-frame clones and misses some; the assay was immunoSEQ multiplex PCR. Among over 100,000 clones, about 87% were seen once, and the ten largest hold 8.4%. Trimming removed 4 bases from V and 0 bases from J; junction bases left unmatched: 2. CDR3 size: 16 residues. Germline V gene lookup returns CDR1 MNHNS and CDR2 SASEGT. Regarding this clone: Its target is unknown.

The sequence was obtained from an adult in good health. Specimen: peripheral blood, collected on day 0 of AZD1222 vaccination. V is TRBV6-1 and J is TRBJ1-5; TRBD1 aligns across 11 bases. The CDR3 protein is CASSAGQGVSNQPQHF. The CDR3 coding sequence is TGTGCCAGCAGTGCGGGACAGGGGGTTAGCAATCAGCCCCAGCATTTT.